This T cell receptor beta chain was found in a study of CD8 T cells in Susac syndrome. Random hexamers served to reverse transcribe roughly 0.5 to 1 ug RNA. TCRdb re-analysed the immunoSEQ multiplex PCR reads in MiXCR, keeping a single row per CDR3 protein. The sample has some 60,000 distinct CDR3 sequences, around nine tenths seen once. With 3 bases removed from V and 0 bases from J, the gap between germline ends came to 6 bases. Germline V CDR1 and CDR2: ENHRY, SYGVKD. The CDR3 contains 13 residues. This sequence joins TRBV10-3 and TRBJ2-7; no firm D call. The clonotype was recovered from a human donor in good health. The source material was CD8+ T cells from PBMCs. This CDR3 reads CAISEGSSYEQYF. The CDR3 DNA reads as TGTGCCATCAGTGAAGGGTCCTCCTACGAGCAGTACTTC.